The 9 T cell receptor beta chains below were found in one sample sequenced in a study of T cell repertoires in cytomegalovirus infection. TCRdb called the reads again in MiXCR, with one record for every CDR3 protein. The repertoire holds a few hundred thousand distinct CDR3 sequences, with about 33% as singletons. No antigen is known for these receptors. The sequences come from cultured PBMCs, collected from culture after CMV antigen stimulation. Source of these receptors: a human donor in good health (CMV status not recorded). Some clones in this sample may be carry-over from other donors' samples.

This clonotype was counted once. This chain joins TRBV25-1 and TRBJ2-2; D possibly uses TRBD1 or TRBD2 (5 bases each). Deletions cut 4 bases from V and 5 bases from J, with 26 bases between. This CDR3 spans 19 amino acids. Germline V gives CDR1 MGHDK, CDR2 SYGVNS. In DNA form, the CDR3 reads TGTGCCAGCAGTGCTTCACGGGCAGGGACGGGTTTGGGGACCGGGGAGCTGTTTTTT. It codes for CASSASRAGTGLGTGELFF.

CDR3 sequence (DNA): TGCGCCAGCATCGGCTACGAGCAGTACTTC. Translation: CASIGYEQYF. V gene TRBV10-2 combines with J gene TRBJ2-7, with no clear D. There are 10 residues in the CDR3. Germline V gives CDR1 WSHSY, CDR2 SAAADI. With 7 bases removed from V and 3 bases from J, the gap between germline ends came to 4 bases.

This clonotype was seen only a few times. The V call is TRBV7-2, the J call TRBJ2-5; TRBD1 matches 10 bases. Germline V gene lookup returns CDR1 SGHTA and CDR2 FQGNSA. V shed 4 bases, J shed 4 bases, and the junction held 3 bases outside the gene matches. The CDR3 has 14 residues. CDR3: CASSSRDRGETQYF. The CDR3 nucleotides read TGTGCCAGCAGCTCCCGGGACAGGGGAGAGACCCAGTACTTC.

The table lists this clonotype with a few counts. The genes are TRBV6-2 or TRBV6-3 and TRBJ2-7; D is undetermined. Deletions cut 4 bases from V and 3 bases from J, with 10 bases between. Germline CDR1 MNHEY, CDR2 SVGEGT. The CDR3 is 13 residues long. The CDR3 DNA is TGTGCCAGCAGTTCCCTTGCTGTCTACGAGCAGTACGTC. Protein product: CASSSLAVYEQYV.

The genes are TRBV7-2 and TRBJ2-5, with 8 bases matching TRBD2. The V gene's germline CDR1 is SGHTA and CDR2 FQGNSA. The CDR3 has 13 residues. After removal of 2 bases from V and 9 bases from J, the junction contained 5 bases not matched to a gene. CDR3 nucleotide sequence: TGTGCCAGCAGCTTATTATGGCGGGAGGCCCAGTACTTC. It encodes CASSLLWREAQYF.

This rearrangement joins TRBV7-4 to TRBJ2-7; 11 bases are shared with TRBD2. V dropped 4 bases and J dropped 2; count of bases not matched to a gene: 4. This CDR3 spans 15 amino acids. In germline, CDR1 is SGHVT, CDR2 SQSDAQ. The CDR3 sequence is CASSYTSGRPYEQYF. CDR3 nucleotides: TGTGCCAGCAGCTACACTAGCGGGAGACCCTACGAGCAGTACTTC.

This clonotype was detected ten times or more. V and J are TRBV11-2 and TRBJ1-2, with 7 positions matching TRBD1. This CDR3 region has 11 residues. Looked up from germline, CDR1 is SGHAT and CDR2 is FQNNGV. V lost 5 bases to trimming and J lost 14 bases; unmatched junction nucleotides: 8. The CDR3 protein is CASSTTGAYTF. The CDR3 region has the DNA TGTGCCAGCAGCACAACAGGGGCGTATACCTTC.

This rearrangement joins TRBV5-3 to TRBJ1-1; D possibly corresponds to TRBD1 (6 bases). TRBV5-3 is treated as an ORF (open reading frame) with a function not yet certain. The V gene lost 8 bases and the J gene lost 5 bases, with 16 bases spanning the gap. The CDR3 is made up of 13 amino acids. CDR3 region: CASSARTDTEAFF. In nucleotides, the CDR3 is TGTGCCAGCAGCGCGCGGACAGATACTGAAGCTTTCTTT.

The genes are TRBV6-2 or TRBV6-3 and TRBJ1-1, with D unclear. The germline CDR1 and CDR2 sequences are MNHEY and SVGEGT. The CDR3 extends over 15 amino acids. Trimming shortened V by 4 bases and J by 0 bases, and 12 bases separated the two germline ends. CDR3 coding DNA: TGTGCCAGCAGTTTCGAGGGCAATATGAACACTGAAGCTTTCTTT. Translated, it gives CASSFEGNMNTEAFF.